This T cell receptor (beta chain) was sequenced for a study of vaccination effects on CD4 cells after COVID-19. The overall study: Either the mRNA-1273 or the BNT162b2 vaccine was given to participants as two doses. Findings and limits, study-wide: Clonal contraction was marked in infection- and vaccine-induced clones late after vaccination.

After expansion with viral peptide pools in the ViraFEST assay, antigen-specific CD4+ T cells were sequenced. Subsequent to a culture period of more than 9 days, CD4+ T cells were isolated. In culture with 10 IU/ml IL-2 and roughly 10 ug/ml peptides, PBMC were grown at 1.5 million to 2 million per well. Fresh IL-2-containing medium replaced half the medium on days 3 and 7. Only in-frame clones appear in the TCRdb table, and some are missing; sequencing was by immunoSEQ multiplex PCR. The repertoire has about 79,000 clones, roughly 80% of them found once; the top ten carry around 1.5%. This CDR3 is built from 14 residues. Germline V gene data show CDR1 as LGHDT and CDR2 as YNNKEL (reference sequence). V lost 4 bases, J lost 5 bases, and 14 bases lay in between. On this clone itself: What it recognizes is unknown.

This TCR came from a human donor who received a COVID-19 vaccine. The rearrangement joins TRBV3-1 (or the pseudogene TRBV3-2) to TRBJ2-5; D may match TRBD1 or TRBD2 (5 bases each). The material was CD4+ T cells from PBMCs cultured with HCoV-229E spike peptides, obtained before COVID-19 vaccination. This CDR3 is CASSRQRGPETQYF. Here the CDR3 DNA reads TGTGCCAGCAGCCGACAGAGGGGCCCGGAGACCCAGTACTTC.